The 30 T cell receptor beta chains presented below share a single source sample, sequenced in a study of cytomegalovirus exposure and HLA in healthy donors. PCR primers comprised 60 Vbeta and 13 Jbeta primers. Assay used: immunoSEQ multiplex PCR; TCRdb lists only in-frame clones, some missing. The sample spans tens of thousands of clones; the ten largest clones claim approximately 6.8%. Source material: PBMCs. The receptors were sampled from a woman aged 40 to 50 in good health and CMV-seronegative.

V is TRBV20-1 and J is TRBJ2-7; D is perhaps TRBD2 (7 bases). Per the germline V gene, CDR1 is DFQATT and CDR2 is SNEGSKA (reference sequence). V was pared by 7 bases and J by 5 bases, with 12 bases between. This CDR3 comprises 11 residues. In DNA form, the CDR3 reads TGCAGTGTAGGGGGGGTGCACGAGCAGTACTTC. Encoded protein: CSVGGVHEQYF.

The V and J genes are TRBV18 and TRBJ2-7, with a tentative D call TRBD2 (6 bases). CDR3 length: 16 residues. V lost 3 bases to trimming and J lost 3 bases, with 18 bases between them. CDR1 and CDR2 from the germline V gene are KGHSH and LQKENI. Here the CDR3 reads CASSPSVTREVYEQYF. CDR3 nucleotide sequence: TGTGCCAGCTCACCGTCCGTGACTAGAGAGGTCTACGAGCAGTACTTC. Looking up the rest from reference TRBV18 and TRBJ2-7 gives the full variable domain: NAGVMQNPRHLVRRRGQEARLRCSPMKGHSHVYWYRQLPEEGLKFMVYLQKENIIDESGMPKERFSAEFPKEGPSILRIQQVVRGDSAAYFCASSPSVTREVYEQYFGPGTRLTVT.

This chain joins TRBV28 and TRBJ1-5; D is uncertain. Germline CDR1 and CDR2: MDHEN and SYDVKM. This CDR3 comprises 13 residues. V was cut by 8 bases and J by 3 bases, with 11 bases left in between. The DNA of the CDR3 is TGTGCCAGCTTGAAGACATCCAATCAGCCCCAGCATTTT. Amino acids: CASLKTSNQPQHF.

The chain joins TRBV19 to TRBJ1-5; 9 nucleotides align to TRBD1. The CDR3 extends over 16 amino acids. The junction had 9 bases not matched to a gene; V was cut back by 4 bases and J by 5 bases. CDR1 is LNHDA, CDR2 SQIVND, per germline (reference sequence). CDR3 DNA sequence: TGTGCCAGTAGTACGACCGGGACAGGGCCTTATCAGCCCCAGCATTTT. Protein sequence: CASSTTGTGPYQPQHF. The full variable domain, with the rest looked up from reference TRBV19 and TRBJ1-5, is DGGITQSPKYLFRKEGQNVTLSCEQNLNHDAMYWYRQDPGQGLRLIYYSQIVNDFQKGDIAEGYSVSREKKESFPLTVTSAQKNPTAFYLCASSTTGTGPYQPQHFGDGTRLSIL.

The V gene is TRBV7-2, the J gene TRBJ2-7, with 9 bases fitting TRBD1. The germline gives CDR1 SGHTA, CDR2 FQGNSA. The trim removed 5 bases at V and 3 bases at J, leaving 8 bases unmatched. This CDR3 spans 15 amino acids. Here the CDR3 reads CASSPGTGKGYEQYF. CDR3 coding DNA: TGTGCCAGCAGCCCCGGGACAGGGAAGGGCTACGAGCAGTACTTC.

This rearrangement joins TRBV19 to TRBJ1-6; tentative D call: TRBD1 (5 bases). Germline V gene sequence: CDR1 LNHDA, CDR2 SQIVND (reference sequence). Trimming took off 4 bases at V and 3 bases at J, with 7 bases between the two ends. The CDR3 spans 14 residues. In DNA, the CDR3 is TGTGCCAGTAGTACGGGGGTCTATAATTCACCCCTCCACTTT. Translating it yields CASSTGVYNSPLHF.

This chain connects TRBV6-5 to TRBJ1-1; 8 bases fit TRBD1. The CDR3 runs to 15 residues. After removal of 6 bases from V and 1 base from J, the junction contained 7 bases not matched to a gene. Per germline, CDR1 MNHEY and CDR2 SVGAGI. The DNA of the CDR3 is TGTGCCAGCAGGACGATAACAGGGGGGAACACTGAAGCTTTCTTT. It codes for CASRTITGGNTEAFF.

A note on this clone: At the DNA level, this CDR3 is encoded by other sequences in the same sample as well. The rearrangement links TRBV4-1 to TRBJ1-6, with 7 bases fitting TRBD1. Trimming at V came to 0 bases and at J to 10 bases, leaving 12 bases not matched to a gene. The CDR3 extends over 17 amino acids. Germline values: CDR1 MGHRA, CDR2 YSYEKL. The CDR3 sequence: CASSQEQTGTPQSPLHF. CDR3 in DNA: TGCGCCAGCAGCCAAGAACAGACAGGGACACCGCAATCACCCCTCCACTTT.

V gene TRBV27 combines with J gene TRBJ2-3; possible D gene TRBD2, 6 bases. Germline V gene sequence: CDR1 MNHEY, CDR2 SMNVEV (reference sequence). V shed 5 bases and J shed 0 bases, with 12 bases lying between them. The CDR3 length is 15 residues. The CDR3 nucleotides are TGTGCCAGCAGTGTCATAGCGGTTAGCACAGATACGCAGTATTTT. Translated, it gives CASSVIAVSTDTQYF.

The chain's CDR3 is CASSLDGDRAIQETQYF. CDR3 bases: TGTGCCAGCAGCTTAGATGGGGACAGGGCGATACAAGAGACCCAGTACTTC. This chain connects TRBV7-2 to TRBJ2-5; 9 bases fit TRBD1. After removal of 1 base from V and 2 bases from J, the junction contained 8 bases not matched to a gene. The CDR3 is 17 amino acids. Germline V gene lookup returns CDR1 SGHTA and CDR2 FQGNSA.

The chain recombines TRBV4-2 with TRBJ2-1, with D tentatively TRBD2 (6 bases). Germline loops: CDR1 LGHNA, CDR2 YNFKEQ. This CDR3 is built from 16 residues. The germline V and J ends were trimmed by 1 base and 2 bases, with 12 bases remaining between them. In nucleotides, the CDR3 is TGTGCCAGCAGCCAAGCTGGGGGGAGGCCCTACAATGAGCAGTTCTTC. Translated, it gives CASSQAGGRPYNEQFF.

V gene TRBV27 combines with J gene TRBJ2-5; D perhaps matches TRBD1 (5 bases). Germline V lookup: CDR1 MNHEY, CDR2 SMNVEV (reference sequence). The CDR3 loop spans 13 amino acids. V gave up 6 bases and J gave up 1 base, with 9 bases separating them. CDR3 sequence reads: CASRAGIQETQYF. The CDR3 nucleotides read TGTGCCAGCAGAGCAGGGATCCAAGAGACCCAGTACTTC.

V and J are TRBV5-1 and TRBJ2-1, with D possibly being TRBD2 (6 bases). CDR1 is SGHRS and CDR2 is YFSETQ in the germline V gene. The CDR3 loop spans 13 amino acids. V shed 0 bases and J shed 10 bases, with 11 bases lying between them. The CDR3 sequence: CASSLEIRGEQFF. The DNA for the CDR3 is TGCGCCAGCAGCTTGGAGATTCGGGGGGAGCAGTTCTTC.

Measured by frequency, this clone is medium-sized. The chain combines TRBV7-9 with TRBJ2-1; D is possibly TRBD2 (5 bases). The CDR3 sequence is 14 residues long. The V end was cut by 1 base, the J end by 6 bases, with 10 bases between. CDR1 is SEHNR, CDR2 FQNEAQ, per germline (reference sequence). The CDR3 spells CASSLVEARNEQFF. DNA for the CDR3: TGTGCCAGCAGCTTAGTGGAGGCCCGCAATGAGCAGTTCTTC.

In DNA, the CDR3 is TGTGCCAGCATAGGGCTAGCGGGAGGGGCAACCCAGTACTTC. It codes for CASIGLAGGATQYF. The chain employs TRBV6-5 and TRBJ2-5; TRBD2 agrees at 12 bases. Germline V gene data show CDR1 as MNHEY and CDR2 as SVGAGI. The CDR3 covers 14 residues. The trim removed 7 bases at V and 8 bases at J, leaving 8 bases unmatched.

V is TRBV20-1 and J is TRBJ1-1; TRBD1 might be the D (5 bases). Trimming left V 6 bases short and J 8 bases short, with 13 bases between. The germline V gene encodes CDR1 DFQATT and CDR2 SNEGSKA (reference sequence). The CDR3 sequence is 11 residues long. CDR3 sequence: CSALWDLEAFF. In nucleotides, the CDR3 is TGCAGTGCCCTCTGGGACTTGGAAGCTTTCTTT.

The genes are TRBV30 and TRBJ1-6; D is unclear. Germline CDR1 GTSNPN, CDR2 SVGIG (reference sequence). Trimming shortened V by 2 bases and J by 1 base, and 15 bases separated the two germline ends. CDR3 size: 17 residues. Written as DNA, the CDR3 is TGTGCCTGGAGTCCGACGGTAGGGAGTTCCTATAATTCACCCCTCCACTTT. This encodes CAWSPTVGSSYNSPLHF.

V and J are TRBV28 and TRBJ1-5; D is undetermined. The CDR3 sequence is 12 residues long. Per the germline V gene, CDR1 is MDHEN and CDR2 is SYDVKM. V lost 3 bases and J 5 bases, leaving 5 bases between the germline ends. CDR3 nucleotides: TGTGCCAGCAGTTTTTCAGATCAGCCCCAGCATTTT. It codes for CASSFSDQPQHF.

The chain couples TRBV21-1 to TRBJ2-7; TRBD2, the table's D call, lacks a check against the DNA. TRBV21-1 is labeled a pseudogene. The length of the CDR3 is 16 residues. The CDR3 region has the DNA TGTGCCAGCAGCAAAGGGGGGAGGGGCCTATCCTACGAGCAGTACTTC. It is translated as CASSKGGRGLSYEQYF.

This chain links TRBV19 with TRBJ1-6; 7 positions match TRBD1. V lost 5 bases, J lost 10 bases, and 8 bases stayed unmatched. Germline loops: CDR1 LNHDA, CDR2 SQIVND (reference sequence). The CDR3 is 14 amino acids. CDR3 amino acids: CASSAQQGWSPLHF. CDR3 bases: TGTGCCAGTAGTGCTCAACAGGGGTGGTCACCCCTCCACTTT.

The J gene is TRBJ2-7, the V gene TRBV6-6, with a weak D call TRBD2 (6 bases). Germline CDR1 is MNHNY and CDR2 is SVGAGI (reference sequence). The CDR3 spans 15 residues. V lost 6 bases and J 2 bases, leaving 17 bases between the germline ends. The DNA of the CDR3 is TGTGCCAGCAGCGAAGGGACTGCTCCCGCCTACGAGCAGTACTTC. It codes for CASSEGTAPAYEQYF.

V is TRBV5-1 and J is TRBJ2-1; D perhaps matches TRBD1 (5 bases). This CDR3 has 16 residues. Germline V gives CDR1 SGHRS, CDR2 YFSETQ. V lost 0 bases and J lost 8, with 18 bases in between. The CDR3 loop is CASSLGGGSVGDEQFF. Here the CDR3 DNA reads TGCGCCAGCAGCTTGGGGGGCGGCTCCGTAGGGGATGAGCAGTTCTTC.

The chain links TRBV19 to TRBJ2-1; perhaps TRBD1 as D (7 bases). V was trimmed by 4 bases and J by 2 bases, leaving 15 bases between them. Germline loops: CDR1 LNHDA, CDR2 SQIVND (reference sequence). This CDR3 contains 16 residues. CDR3: CASSRQTGRPYNEQFF. In nucleotides, the CDR3 is TGTGCCAGTAGTAGGCAGACAGGGAGGCCCTACAATGAGCAGTTCTTC.

A word on this clone: The junction shows a germline mismatch at one end, possibly a read error. The chain links TRBV6-6 to TRBJ1-1, with 9 bases fitting TRBD1. CDR1 and CDR2 (germline): MNHNY, SVGAGI (reference sequence). This CDR3 has 13 residues. CDR3 DNA: TGTGCCAGCAGTTACGGTGACAGGGGGAGGACCTCCTTT. Translated: CASSYGDRGRTSF.

The V gene is TRBV7-6, the J gene TRBJ2-5, with TRBD1 matching 8 bases. The CDR3 is 12 amino acids. In germline, CDR1 is SGHVS, CDR2 FNYEAQ. The V gene end was trimmed by 8 bases and the J gene end by 5 bases; junction bases not matched to a gene: 4. CDR3 in DNA: TGTGCCAGCCGACGGACAGGGGAGACCCAGTACTTC. Encoded protein: CASRRTGETQYF.

V usage is TRBV11-1 and J usage is TRBJ1-1; the match to TRBD1 covers 7 bases. The CDR3 consists of 15 residues. Germline V gene sequence: CDR1 SGHAT, CDR2 FQDESV (reference sequence). V trimming: 3 bases; J trimming: 0 bases; junction bases outside the gene matches: 4. DNA of the CDR3: TGTGCCAGCAGCTTGGGACAGAATTTGAACACTGAAGCTTTCTTT. Translating it yields CASSLGQNLNTEAFF.

The chain couples TRBV4-1 to TRBJ2-2; perhaps TRBD1 as D (5 bases). Deletions cut 3 bases from V and 0 bases from J, with 14 bases between. The germline gives CDR1 MGHRA, CDR2 YSYEKL. The CDR3 is 17 residues long. The CDR3 DNA is TGCGCCAGCAGCCAGGTCAAGGAGACAGCGAACACCGGGGAGCTGTTTTTT. Encoded protein: CASSQVKETANTGELFF.

This chain uses TRBV19 with TRBJ2-7; weak D call: TRBD1 (6 bases). This CDR3 has 14 amino acids. The V gene's germline CDR1 is LNHDA and CDR2 SQIVND (reference sequence). V was pared by 6 bases and J by 0 bases, with 12 bases between. The CDR3 DNA sequence: TGTGCCAGTAGCCAGGGGCGGATCTCCTACGAGCAGTACTTC. It codes for CASSQGRISYEQYF.

The chain recombines TRBV7-2 with TRBJ2-7, with 8 nucleotides matching TRBD2. The CDR3 has 16 residues. Germline trimming cut 3 bases from V and 0 bases from J; bases unmatched to any gene: 7. Germline lookup yields CDR1 SGHTA and CDR2 FQGNSA. CDR3 coding DNA: TGTGCCAGCAGCTTTTCACTAAGCGGGGGCTCCTACGAGCAGTACTTC. Translated: CASSFSLSGGSYEQYF.

The J gene is TRBJ2-2, the V gene TRBV5-1, with 7 nucleotides matching TRBD2. CDR3 length: 15 residues. The ends lost 2 bases at V and 2 bases at J; junction bases unmatched: 3. Germline V gene sequence: CDR1 SGHRS, CDR2 YFSETQ. The CDR3 sequence: CASSFATSNTGELFF. The CDR3 DNA follows: TGCGCCAGCAGCTTTGCGACTAGCAACACCGGGGAGCTGTTTTTT.